This TCR beta chain is from a study of blood T cell repertoires in COVID-19. Study-level background: From the United States, Italy and Spain came samples of acute and convalescent COVID-19. The cDNA or gDNA used as material had been derived from T cells, B-cell-depleted T cells, or PBMCs.

Only in-frame clones appear in the TCRdb table, and some are missing; sequencing was by immunoSEQ multiplex PCR. This sample has fewer than 250,000 clones, with about nine tenths found just once. The CDR3 length is 16 residues. In germline, CDR1 is KGHSH, CDR2 LQKENI. Enrollees, about 18 to 90 years old, lived in about two dozen US areas. Details on this clone: An end of the junction differs from the germline gene, which may be a read error. Different DNA sequences within this sample yield the same CDR3.

The receptor was isolated from a woman in her 30s with acute COVID-19. The sequenced sample consisted of PBMCs or T cells enriched from blood (not recorded which). The V and J genes are TRBV18 and TRBJ1-2, with TRBD1 matching over 8 bases. The CDR3 nucleotides read TGTGCCAGCTCATTTGACAGGGGTGTGACTAACTATGGCTACACCTTT. Protein: CASSFDRGVTNYGYTF.